The 2 T cell receptor beta chains below were found in one sample sequenced in a study of blood T cell repertoires in COVID-19. Produced via immunoSEQ multiplex PCR; TCRdb's table is partial and in-frame only. The sample lists 250,000 to 300,000 clones, over 75% occurring once. What was sequenced was peripheral blood. All receptors come from a woman between 65 and 79 years old with COVID-19, enrolled during active disease.

The J gene is TRBJ2-1, the V gene TRBV27, with D possibly matching TRBD2 (6 bases). Trimming cost V 3 bases and J 7 bases, with 7 bases left between them. Per the germline V gene, CDR1 is MNHEY and CDR2 is SMNVEV (reference sequence). The CDR3 sequence is 12 residues long. Written as DNA, the CDR3 is TGTGCCAGCAGTTTTGGGGGGAATGAGCAGTTCTTC. Translating gives CASSFGGNEQFF.

The sample holds one count of this clone. This chain uses TRBV25-1 with TRBJ2-1; D perhaps matches TRBD1 (5 bases). Germline V gives CDR1 MGHDK, CDR2 SYGVNS. The length of the CDR3 is 14 residues. The germline V and J ends were trimmed by 1 base and 4 bases, with 8 bases remaining between them. The DNA of the CDR3 is TGTGCCAGCAGTGAATGGCAGGGATACAATGAGCAGTTCTTC. Its translation: CASSEWQGYNEQFF. Full variable domain (rest looked up from reference TRBV25-1 and TRBJ2-1): EADIYQTPRYLVIGTGKKITLECSQTMGHDKMYWYQQDPGMELHLIHYSYGVNSTEKGDLSSESTVSRIRTEHFPLTLESARPSHTSQYLCASSEWQGYNEQFFGPGTRLTVL.